These 22 T cell receptor beta chains originate from one sample sequenced in a study of blood T cells in healthy people across ages. Through a sample-barcoded 5' primer and a J-beta primer mix, a second PCR was run for about 6 to 12 cycles. One entry per CDR3 protein results from TCRdb running MiXCR on the 5' RACE reads. This table holds 780,000 or so distinct CDR3 sequences, 45% to 70% found once. Material for sequencing was blood. These receptors originate from a man aged 35-49 years in good health.

This chain links TRBV2 with TRBJ2-4; 7 positions agree with TRBD1. Germline assignment: CDR1 SNHLY and CDR2 FYNNEI. V gave up 7 bases and J gave up 13 bases; unmatched junction bases: 13. This CDR3 has 13 amino acids. The CDR3 bases are TGTGCCAGCACCCGGGACAGTTTTGAACAGCAGTACTTC. Translated, it gives CASTRDSFEQQYF.

This clonotype was detected only a few times. The chain is built from TRBV7-2 and TRBJ2-5; TRBD2 matches 14 bases. Trimming cost V 4 bases and J 4 bases; bases outside gene matches: 8. The CDR3 has 17 amino acids. Per the germline V gene, CDR1 is SGHTA and CDR2 is FQGNSA. CDR3 nucleotide sequence: TGTGCCAGCAGCTCGGGACTAGCGGGGGTAAAAGGAGAGACCCAGTACTTC. Its translation: CASSSGLAGVKGETQYF. Together with reference TRBV7-2 and TRBJ2-5, the CDR3 gives the full variable domain: GAGVSQSPSNKVTEKGKDVELRCDPISGHTALYWYRQSLGQGLEFLIYFQGNSAPDKSGLPSDRFSAERTGGSVSTLTIQRTQQEDSAVYLCASSSGLAGVKGETQYFGPGTRLLVL.

The J gene is TRBJ2-7, the V gene TRBV10-3; possible D gene TRBD2, 5 bases. The J call may be in error: the DNA end matches TRBJ2-5 better. Looked up from germline, CDR1 is ENHRY and CDR2 is SYGVKD. This CDR3 spans 12 amino acids. The CDR3 is CAIGAGGETQYF. DNA of the CDR3: TGTGCCATCGGTGCGGGCGGAGAGACCCAGTACTTC.

The rearrangement uses TRBV7-9 and TRBJ2-3; a possible D gene is TRBD1 (5 bases). CDR1 SEHNR and CDR2 FQNEAQ come from the germline V gene (reference sequence). V was trimmed by 1 base and J by 0 bases, leaving 11 bases between them. The CDR3 length is 16 residues. The CDR3 sequence: CASSLDRHPSTDTQYF. The CDR3 coding sequence is TGTGCCAGCAGCTTAGACAGGCACCCAAGCACAGATACGCAGTATTTT.

V gene TRBV27 combines with J gene TRBJ2-1; D not certain. Germline CDR1 reads MNHEY; CDR2 reads SMNVEV (reference sequence). V dropped 7 bases and J dropped 5 bases, with 6 bases sitting between them. This CDR3 contains 11 residues. The CDR3 DNA is TGTGCCAGCACTCACAACAATGAGCAGTTCTTC. This gives the protein CASTHNNEQFF.

This chain links TRBV28 with TRBJ2-7; TRBD1 might be the D (6 bases). The ends were cut back, 8 bases at V and 12 bases at J, with 20 bases in the middle. From germline, CDR1 is MDHEN and CDR2 SYDVKM. This CDR3 spans 12 amino acids. The chain's CDR3 is CASGHLGQHPYF. The DNA for the CDR3 is TGTGCCAGCGGTCATCTCGGACAGCATCCGTACTTC.

The chain has TRBV4-3 and TRBJ2-2; 7 bases agree with TRBD1. The CDR3 runs to 18 residues. V was clipped by 1 base and J by 5 bases; unmatched bases: 13. Germline CDR1 reads LGHNA; CDR2 reads YSLEER. CDR3 amino acids: CASSQGQGWGQLTGELFF. CDR3 coding DNA: TGCGCCAGCAGCCAAGGACAGGGATGGGGACAGTTGACCGGGGAGCTGTTTTTT.

The genes are TRBV11-2 and TRBJ2-5; D may correspond to TRBD1 or TRBD2 (5 bases each). The CDR3 runs 17 residues. Trimming removed 3 bases at V and 1 base at J, with 18 bases between. Germline V gene lookup returns CDR1 SGHAT and CDR2 FQNNGV. This CDR3 reads CASSFGRAKGRQETQYF. The CDR3 nucleotides read TGTGCCAGCAGCTTTGGGCGGGCCAAGGGGCGCCAAGAGACCCAGTACTTC.

This clonotype came up a few times. The chain is built from TRBV4-3 and TRBJ2-3, with 11 bases matching TRBD2. This CDR3 is built from 18 residues. With V trimmed by 1 base and J by 7 bases, 13 bases remained unmatched. Germline V CDR1 and CDR2: LGHNA, YSLEER. CDR3 coding DNA: TGCGCCAGCAGCCAAGTCGGGACTAGCGGTCGTCTCCCCAATACGCAGTATTTT. It encodes CASSQVGTSGRLPNTQYF.

The chain has TRBV28 and TRBJ1-2; the D gene is possibly TRBD1 (5 bases). CDR1 and CDR2 from the germline V gene are MDHEN and SYDVKM. V was cut by 6 bases and J by 4 bases, with 18 bases left in between. CDR3 size: 15 residues. For the CDR3, the DNA is TGTGCCAGCAGGGTGGAGAGGTGGGGGTCCTATGGCTACACCTTC. Translation gives CASRVERWGSYGYTF.

The chain has TRBV12-3 or TRBV12-4 and TRBJ2-3; D is tentatively TRBD1 or TRBD2 (6 bases each). The CDR3 runs 16 residues. With 7 bases removed from V and 5 bases from J, the gap between germline ends came to 22 bases. The CDR3, as DNA: TGTGCCAGCACTTTGGGGGGCCAACCCCTGGGAGATACGCAGTATTTT. This gives the protein CASTLGGQPLGDTQYF.

V is TRBV3-1 and J is TRBJ1-5, with 9 bases fitting TRBD1. The germline CDR1 and CDR2 sequences are LGHDT and YNNKEL (reference sequence). The ends lost 4 bases at V and 0 bases at J; junction bases unmatched: 13. This CDR3 region has 19 residues. CDR3 DNA: TGTGCCAGCAGCCCGGAACCCGGGACAGGGACTTATAGCAATCAGCCCCAGCATTTT. It specifies CASSPEPGTGTYSNQPQHF.

This clonotype has only a few counts. This rearrangement joins TRBV10-3 to TRBJ1-2; D not certain. Germline values: CDR1 ENHRY, CDR2 SYGVKD. Trimming pared 3 bases from V and 1 base from J, leaving 3 bases between. This CDR3 contains 12 residues. CDR3 in amino acids: CAISDRNYGYTF. CDR3 nucleotides: TGTGCCATCAGTGACCGTAACTATGGCTACACCTTC.

The CDR3 loop reads CASSEKDTQYF. The CDR3 DNA reads TGTGCCAGCAGTGAAAAAGATACGCAGTATTTT. The gene calls are TRBV6-6 and TRBJ2-3, with D unclear. This CDR3 region has 11 residues. Per germline, CDR1 MNHNY and CDR2 SVGAGI (reference sequence). The germline V and J ends were trimmed by 5 bases and 5 bases, with 5 bases remaining between them.

The V and J genes are TRBV6-1 and TRBJ1-2; 8 bases agree with TRBD1. This CDR3 has 15 amino acids. Trimming removed 6 bases from V and 4 bases from J; junction bases left unmatched: 10. In germline, CDR1 is MNHNS, CDR2 SASEGT. The CDR3 is CASRVTGGAIYGYTF. The DNA for the CDR3 is TGTGCCAGCAGGGTCACAGGGGGTGCGATCTATGGCTACACCTTC.

This chain links TRBV30 with TRBJ1-1, with 9 bases fitting TRBD1. Looked up from germline, CDR1 is GTSNPN and CDR2 is SVGIG (reference sequence). V trimming: 3 bases; J trimming: 6 bases; junction bases outside the gene matches: 8. The CDR3 contains 14 residues. In DNA, the CDR3 is TGTGCCTGGAGCCCGGGACAGGGAGCAGCTGAAGCTTTCTTT. Protein product: CAWSPGQGAAEAFF. Using reference TRBV30 and TRBJ1-1 for the parts outside the CDR3, the full variable domain is SQTIHQWPATLVQPVGSPLSLECTVEGTSNPNLYWYRQAAGRGLQLLFYSVGIGQISSEVPQNLSASRPQDRQFILSSKKLLLSDSGFYLCAWSPGQGAAEAFFGQGTRLTVV.

The rearrangement uses TRBV4-1 and TRBJ2-7; D is undetermined. The CDR3 sequence is 13 residues long. CDR1 MGHRA and CDR2 YSYEKL come from the germline V gene. V was shortened by 6 bases and J by 2 bases, with 11 bases between the two germline ends. CDR3 region: CASSPDGAYEQYF. DNA of the CDR3: TGCGCCAGCAGTCCGGACGGAGCCTACGAGCAGTACTTC.

Many counts were recorded for this clonotype. This chain joins TRBV7-2 and TRBJ1-6; the D is unclear. The germline V gene has CDR1 SGHTA and CDR2 FQGNSA. Trimming cost V 4 bases and J 6 bases, with 16 bases left between them. This CDR3 comprises 16 residues. CDR3 sequence reads: CASSSRNSDANSPLHF. DNA for the CDR3: TGTGCCAGCAGCTCCCGGAACAGCGATGCTAATTCACCCCTCCACTTT. Together with reference TRBV7-2 and TRBJ1-6, the CDR3 gives the full variable domain: GAGVSQSPSNKVTEKGKDVELRCDPISGHTALYWYRQSLGQGLEFLIYFQGNSAPDKSGLPSDRFSAERTGGSVSTLTIQRTQQEDSAVYLCASSSRNSDANSPLHFGNGTRLTVT.

This clonotype occurred a few times. The chain has TRBV6-5 and TRBJ2-7; no firm D call. The CDR3 loop spans 13 amino acids. Germline-derived CDR1 and CDR2 are MNHEY and SVGAGI. Trimming pared 7 bases from V and 0 bases from J, leaving 10 bases between. Written as DNA, the CDR3 is TGTGCCAGCAAGGTCCCGAGCTCCTACGAGCAGTACTTC. Amino acids: CASKVPSSYEQYF.

The rearrangement uses TRBV11-2 and TRBJ1-2, with 7 bases identical to TRBD1. The CDR3 length is 17 residues. Germline V gene data show CDR1 as SGHAT and CDR2 as FQNNGV. V lost 5 bases to trimming and J lost 2 bases; unmatched junction nucleotides: 14. The CDR3 loop is CASSPSGRGQRNYGYTF. The CDR3 region has the DNA TGTGCCAGCAGCCCCAGTGGAAGGGGGCAGAGGAACTATGGCTACACCTTC.

The chain recombines TRBV19 with TRBJ1-1, with D tentatively TRBD1 (6 bases). The CDR3 is 15 amino acids. V was cut by 5 bases and J by 11 bases, with 24 bases left in between. The germline gives CDR1 LNHDA, CDR2 SQIVND (reference sequence). CDR3 sequence: CASSPTLGGGLRAFF. The CDR3 DNA sequence: TGTGCCAGTAGTCCTACGTTAGGAGGGGGACTTCGGGCTTTCTTT. Supplemented by reference TRBV19 and TRBJ1-1, the full variable domain reads DGGITQSPKYLFRKEGQNVTLSCEQNLNHDAMYWYRQDPGQGLRLIYYSQIVNDFQKGDIAEGYSVSREKKESFPLTVTSAQKNPTAFYLCASSPTLGGGLRAFFGQGTRLTVV.

Only a few counts were recorded for this clonotype. The CDR3 loop reads CATSRDGGVVETQYF. The DNA of the CDR3 is TGTGCCACCAGCAGAGATGGCGGGGTCGTGGAGACCCAGTACTTC. This rearrangement joins TRBV15 to TRBJ2-5; maybe TRBD2 (6 bases). This CDR3 comprises 15 residues. V dropped 0 bases and J dropped 5 bases, with 13 bases sitting between them. Per germline, CDR1 LNHNV and CDR2 YYDKDF (reference sequence).